This T cell receptor (beta chain) was found in a study of blood T cell repertoires in COVID-19. Across the study: PBMCs, B-cell-depleted T cells, or T cells provided the cDNA or gDNA that made up the material.

This table comes from immunoSEQ multiplex PCR, and its TCRdb copy is limited to in-frame clones, with some not included. The sample shows approximately 170,000 clones, around nine tenths of them seen only once. This clone was seen only once. The TCR comes from a man aged 18 to 30 with active or convalescent COVID-19. Specimen: peripheral blood.

The CDR3 loop is CASSDGTEAFF. CDR3 in DNA: TGTGCCAGCAGTGACGGGACAGAAGCTTTCTTT. V is TRBV6-2 or TRBV6-3 and J is TRBJ1-1; a possible D gene is TRBD1 (6 bases). This CDR3 has 11 residues. Trimming removed 5 bases at V and 8 bases at J, with 9 bases between. Germline V gives CDR1 MNHEY, CDR2 SVGEGT.